Below are 9 T cell receptor beta chains sequenced from a single sample in a study of T cell repertoires in cytomegalovirus infection. TCRdb re-called the reads through MiXCR, storing one row per CDR3 protein. The table lists roughly 80,000 distinct CDR3 sequences, 20% to 30% of them singletons, with about half in the top ten. Their target antigens are unknown. Material: CD8+ T cells from cultured PBMCs, obtained from culture after CMV antigen stimulation. The origin of the receptors is a human donor in good health (CMV status not recorded). Some clones in this sample may be carry-over from other donors' samples.

The chain is built from TRBV6-2 or TRBV6-3 and TRBJ2-7; 7 nucleotides align to TRBD2. CDR3 length: 14 amino acids. After removal of 5 bases from V and 4 bases from J, the junction contained 8 bases not matched to a gene. Per germline, CDR1 MNHEY and CDR2 SVGEGT. CDR3 sequence: CASSHRDYPYEQYF. The CDR3 DNA reads as TGTGCCAGCAGTCACCGGGACTATCCTTACGAGCAGTACTTC.

This clonotype turned up a few times. The V and J genes are TRBV2 and TRBJ2-7; TRBD1 might be the D (5 bases). CDR1 and CDR2 (germline): SNHLY, FYNNEI. This CDR3 is 13 amino acids long. Trimming pared 5 bases from V and 2 bases from J, leaving 10 bases between. CDR3 bases: TGTGCCAGCAGTTTGAAAGGGGCCTACGAGCAGTACTTC. This sequence encodes CASSLKGAYEQYF. Supplemented by reference TRBV2 and TRBJ2-7, the full variable domain reads EPEVTQTPSHQVTQMGQEVILRCVPISNHLYFYWYRQILGQKVEFLVSFYNNEISEKSEIFDDQFSVERPDGSNFTLKIRSTKLEDSAMYFCASSLKGAYEQYFGPGTRLTVT.

The chain recombines TRBV5-6 with TRBJ2-3, with 11 nucleotides matching TRBD2. Germline CDR1 is SGHDT and CDR2 is YYEEEE. This CDR3 spans 17 amino acids. J gave up 6 bases and V 0 bases, and 9 bases lay outside the gene matches. Written as DNA, the CDR3 is TGTGCCAGCAGCTTGGCTGCTAGCGGGGGGCCGTCGGATACGCAGTATTTT. It encodes CASSLAASGGPSDTQYF.

This clonotype was seen ten or more times. The V call is TRBV7-8, the J call TRBJ1-1; possible D gene TRBD1, 5 bases. Germline-derived CDR1 and CDR2 are SGHVS and FQNEAQ. The V end was cut by 5 bases, the J end by 1 base, with 14 bases between. The CDR3 spans 15 residues. The CDR3 sequence: CASSATQGANTEAFF. The CDR3 nucleotides are TGTGCCAGCAGCGCGACTCAGGGAGCGAACACTGAAGCTTTCTTT.

About this clonotype: The conserved final phenylalanine or tryptophan is absent from the CDR3, which likely points to a read error. The J gene is TRBJ1-3, the V gene TRBV19, with D possibly matching TRBD1 (6 bases). CDR3 length equals 14 residues. Trimming shortened V by 10 bases and J by 0 bases, and 13 bases separated the two germline ends. CDR1 and CDR2 from the germline V gene are LNHDA and SQIVND (reference sequence). CDR3 sequence (DNA): TGTGCCACACAAACAGGGTACTCTGGAAACACCATATATGTT. Translation gives CATQTGYSGNTIYV.

This chain uses TRBV19 with TRBJ2-1; maybe TRBD2 (5 bases). Trimming cost V 11 bases and J 2 bases, with 19 bases left between them. CDR1 is LNHDA and CDR2 is SQIVND in the germline V gene (reference sequence). The CDR3 covers 15 residues. The CDR3 here is CASSLPGFAYNEQFF. CDR3 coding DNA: TGTGCCTCCTCCCTGCCGGGGTTTGCCTACAATGAGCAGTTCTTC.

This clonotype was counted only a few times. The chain is built from TRBV7-6 and TRBJ1-2; TRBD1 aligns across 7 bases. The CDR3 covers 20 residues. Germline CDR1 and CDR2: SGHVS and FNYEAQ. Trimming removed 3 bases from V and 2 bases from J; junction bases left unmatched: 21. CDR3 DNA: TGTGCCAGCAGCTTCCCCCGGGACAGCCCTCCAATCTATCAAAACTATGGCTACACCTTC. This translates into CASSFPRDSPPIYQNYGYTF. The full variable domain, its missing parts supplied by reference TRBV7-6 and TRBJ1-2, is GAGVSQSPRYKVTKRGQDVALRCDPISGHVSLYWYRQALGQGPEFLTYFNYEAQQDKSGLPNDRFSAERPEGSISTLTIQRTEQRDSAMYRCASSFPRDSPPIYQNYGYTFGSGTRLTVV.

This clonotype was seen many times. The V and J genes are TRBV28 and TRBJ1-5; maybe TRBD1 (6 bases). Germline V gives CDR1 MDHEN, CDR2 SYDVKM. The length of the CDR3 is 16 residues. Trimming cost V 6 bases and J 2 bases, with 17 bases left between them. CDR3 in amino acids: CASSLRQEDGNQPQHF. The CDR3 DNA is TGTGCCAGCAGCCTCCGACAGGAGGATGGCAATCAGCCCCAGCATTTT.

CDR3 protein: CASSISAISGNTIYF. The CDR3 DNA reads TGTGCCAGTAGTATTTCCGCCATCTCTGGAAACACCATATATTTT. The V call is TRBV19, the J call TRBJ1-3; D gene unclear. The CDR3 covers 15 residues. CDR1 is LNHDA, CDR2 SQIVND, per germline (reference sequence). V was pared by 3 bases and J by 0 bases, with 9 bases between.